These T cell receptor beta chains were read from a single sample in a study of T cell changes during pregnancy in multiple sclerosis. Sequencing was performed with immunoSEQ multiplex PCR; in TCRdb, only in-frame clones are kept and a portion is missing. The repertoire includes some 50,000 clones, roughly nine tenths of them detected once, and 1.3% to 1.5% sits in the top ten. This sample comprised peripheral blood, obtained in the first trimester of pregnancy. The receptors come from a female donor in good health, enrolled as a control in a pregnancy study. The CDR3 runs from the conserved cysteine through the conserved F or W. A D gene is named only where the DNA matches it firmly. Where a row states a size, it is once, few, many or the class of an expanded clone; other rows omit it.

J | V | size | length | D | DNA | CDR3
TRBJ1-1 | TRBV7-9 | NA | 12 | NA | TGTGCCAGCAGCTTAACAAACACTGAAGCTTTCTTT | CASSLTNTEAFF
TRBJ1-2 | TRBV30 | NA | 16 | TRBD1 | TGTGCCTGGAGCTACATAAACAGGGGGCCTAACTATGGCTACACCTTC | CAWSYINRGPNYGYTF
TRBJ2-1 | TRBV11-2 | NA | 13 | NA | TGTGCCAGCAGCTTAGAGGCCCGTGGCGAGCAGTTCTTC | CASSLEARGEQFF
TRBJ1-6 | TRBV6-5 | NA | 15 | NA | TGTGCCAGCAGTTACGCGGCAGGGAAGGGTTCACCCCTCCACTTT | CASSYAAGKGSPLHF
TRBJ2-2 | TRBV18 | once | 16 | TRBD1 | TGTGCCAGCTCACGTATCGGGACAGGGGGTCCCGGGGAGCTGTTTTTT | CASSRIGTGGPGELFF
TRBJ1-4 | TRBV7-9 | NA | 15 | NA | TGTGCCAGCAGCCTCGCCACAGGGCTTGCTGAAAAACTGTTTTTT | CASSLATGLAEKLFF
TRBJ2-1 | TRBV11-2 | NA | 14 | NA | TGTGCCAGTCAGAGCTGGGCGGGAAATAATGAGCAGTTCTTC | CASQSWAGNNEQFF
TRBJ2-3 | TRBV9 | NA | 15 | TRBD2 | TGTGCCAGCCGCTCGGGGACTAGCGTTACAGATACGCAGTATTTT | CASRSGTSVTDTQYF
TRBJ2-7 | TRBV19 | NA | 15 | NA | TGTGCCAGTACTTACAGGCTGTTCGGTTCCTACGAGCAGTACTTC | CASTYRLFGSYEQYF
TRBJ1-5 | TRBV7-2 | NA | 14 | NA | TGTGCCAGCAGCCCTTGGGAGGGGGATCAGCCCCAGCATTTT | CASSPWEGDQPQHF
TRBJ1-1 | TRBV25-1 | NA | 18 | NA | TGTGCCAGCAGTGATTTCGAGGTTTCCAGGGTTCTGAACACTGAAGCTTTCTTT | CASSDFEVSRVLNTEAFF
TRBJ2-7 | TRBV28 | NA | 23 | TRBD2 | TGTGCCAGCAGTTTCACGGCGACAGGGGGCCTAGGACTAGCGGGAGGGCCCTCCTACGAGCAGTACTTC | CASSFTATGGLGLAGGPSYEQYF
TRBJ2-7 | TRBV7-6 | NA | 15 | NA | TGTGCCAGCAGCTTAGCCGATGGTGCAGGGTCCGAGCAGTACTTC | CASSLADGAGSEQYF
TRBJ2-5 | TRBV6-5 | NA | 13 | NA | TGTGCCAGCAGCGTCGGGTGGAAGGAGACCCAGTACTTC | CASSVGWKETQYF
TRBJ2-7 | TRBV20-1 | once | 11 | NA | TGCAGTGCTATGAGGGCAGCCGAGCAGTACTTC | CSAMRAAEQYF
TRBJ2-7 | TRBV2 | NA | 12 | NA | TGTGCCAGCAGTGAAGCGAGGGCCGGGCAGTACTTC | CASSEARAGQYF
TRBJ2-2 | TRBV19 | NA | 15 | TRBD1 | TGTGCCAGTAGCCCAGGGGGCGTAAACACCGGGGAGCTGTTTTTT | CASSPGGVNTGELFF
TRBJ2-3 | TRBV10-1 | NA | 14 | TRBD2 | TGCGCCAGCAGTCTTAGCGGGGGGACAGATACGCAGTATTTT | CASSLSGGTDTQYF
TRBJ2-7 | TRBV5-5 | NA | 18 | NA | TGTGCCAGCAGCGCAGTCGCGTCGCGTCGAGAGGGAGGATCGGAGCAGTACTTC | CASSAVASRREGGSEQYF
TRBJ2-5 | TRBV2 | NA | 12 | TRBD1 | TGTGCCACCGGGACAGCACAAGAGACCCAGTACTTC | CATGTAQETQYF
TRBJ2-7 | TRBV10-1 | NA | 15 | NA | TGCGCCAGCAGTGATTCTTCCGGGACAATCTACGAGCAGTACTTC | CASSDSSGTIYEQYF
TRBJ2-1 | TRBV6-5 | NA | 14 | TRBD1 | TGTGCCAGCAGTCGGACAGGGTCTGACGATGAGCAGTTCTTC | CASSRTGSDDEQFF
TRBJ2-7 | TRBV6-6 | NA | 14 | TRBD1 | TGTGCCAGCAGCCTGGGGACAGGGCTTTACGAGCAGTACTTC | CASSLGTGLYEQYF
TRBJ1-5 | TRBV6-1 | few | 13 | NA | TGTGCCAGCAGCCTTGAAGAGGGCCAGCCCCAGCATTTT | CASSLEEGQPQHF
TRBJ2-7 | TRBV5-1 | NA | 15 | TRBD1 | TGCGCCAGCAGCCCAAGCGGACAGGTGGCCTACGAGCAGTACTTC | CASSPSGQVAYEQYF
TRBJ1-2 | TRBV5-8 | NA | 15 | NA | TGTGCCAGCGGGAGCGCAGGGGTTTCGGGCTATGGCTACACCTTC | CASGSAGVSGYGYTF
TRBJ1-4 | TRBV6-1 | NA | 14 | NA | TGTGCCAGCGGGGAAACAGGGTCGCGGGAAAAACTGTTTTTT | CASGETGSREKLFF
TRBJ2-5 | TRBV28 | NA | 16 | NA | TGTGCCAGCAGTTTGGGGGGCGCGGGGGAGCGGGAGACCCAGTACTTC | CASSLGGAGERETQYF
TRBJ2-7 | TRBV10-2 | NA | 15 | NA | TGCGCCAGCAGTGACTCCGGGGGGCCGGCGGACGAGCAGTACTTC | CASSDSGGPADEQYF
TRBJ2-1 | TRBV7-9 | NA | 15 | NA | TGTGCCAGCAGCTTTAAAGTCAGGGTGGGCAATGAGCAGTTCTTC | CASSFKVRVGNEQFF
TRBJ2-7 | TRBV27 | NA | 15 | TRBD2 | TGTGCCAGCAGTCTCTTAGCGGGAGGGCTTTACGAGCAGTACTTC | CASSLLAGGLYEQYF
TRBJ1-5 | TRBV6-6 | NA | 14 | NA | TGTGCCAGCAGTCCCCCGGGTAACAATCAGCCCCAGCATTTT | CASSPPGNNQPQHF
TRBJ2-7 | TRBV20-1 | NA | 11 | NA | TGCAGCAGACTAGTCTCCTACGAGCAGTACTTC | CSRLVSYEQYF
TRBJ1-1 | TRBV7-3 | NA | 13 | NA | TGTGCCAGCAGCTGGGGGGAGAACACTGAAGCTTTCTTT | CASSWGENTEAFF
TRBJ1-1 | TRBV18 | NA | 14 | TRBD1 | TGTGCCAGCTCCCGGGACAGGGTGAACACTGAAGCTTTCTTT | CASSRDRVNTEAFF
TRBJ1-6 | TRBV19 | NA | 12 | NA | TGTGCCACCAGGGCGAGGAATTCACCCCTCCACTTT | CATRARNSPLHF
TRBJ1-2 | TRBV19 | few | 14 | NA | TGTGCCAGTAGTACTGAGGGCGGAAGGAGCGGCTACACCTTC | CASSTEGGRSGYTF
TRBJ2-5 | TRBV7-8 | NA | 16 | TRBD1 | TGTGCCAGCAGCACAGGGGGGTTACAGGGCCAAGAGACCCAGTACTTC | CASSTGGLQGQETQYF
TRBJ2-2 | TRBV5-4 | NA | 15 | TRBD2 | TGTGCCAGCACCTCTAGCGGGGCCAACACCGGGGAGCTGTTTTTT | CASTSSGANTGELFF
TRBJ2-3 | TRBV6-1 | NA | 11 | NA | TGTGCCAGCAAGGGGACAAATACGCAGTATTTT | CASKGTNTQYF